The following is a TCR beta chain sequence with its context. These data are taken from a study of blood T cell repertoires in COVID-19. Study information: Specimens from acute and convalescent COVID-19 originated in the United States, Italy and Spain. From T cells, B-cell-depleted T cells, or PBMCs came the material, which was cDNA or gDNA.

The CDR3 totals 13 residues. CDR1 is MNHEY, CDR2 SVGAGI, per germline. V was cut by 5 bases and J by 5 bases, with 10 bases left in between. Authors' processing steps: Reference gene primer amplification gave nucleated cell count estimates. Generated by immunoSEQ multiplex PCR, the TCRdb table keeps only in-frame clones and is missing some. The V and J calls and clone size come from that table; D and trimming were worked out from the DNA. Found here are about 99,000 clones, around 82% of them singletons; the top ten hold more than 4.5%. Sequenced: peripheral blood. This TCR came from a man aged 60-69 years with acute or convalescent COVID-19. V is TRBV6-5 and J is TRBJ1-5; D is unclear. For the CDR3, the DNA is TGTGCCAGCAGTCCCAGGAGGGATCAGCCCCAGCATTTT. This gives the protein CASSPRRDQPQHF.